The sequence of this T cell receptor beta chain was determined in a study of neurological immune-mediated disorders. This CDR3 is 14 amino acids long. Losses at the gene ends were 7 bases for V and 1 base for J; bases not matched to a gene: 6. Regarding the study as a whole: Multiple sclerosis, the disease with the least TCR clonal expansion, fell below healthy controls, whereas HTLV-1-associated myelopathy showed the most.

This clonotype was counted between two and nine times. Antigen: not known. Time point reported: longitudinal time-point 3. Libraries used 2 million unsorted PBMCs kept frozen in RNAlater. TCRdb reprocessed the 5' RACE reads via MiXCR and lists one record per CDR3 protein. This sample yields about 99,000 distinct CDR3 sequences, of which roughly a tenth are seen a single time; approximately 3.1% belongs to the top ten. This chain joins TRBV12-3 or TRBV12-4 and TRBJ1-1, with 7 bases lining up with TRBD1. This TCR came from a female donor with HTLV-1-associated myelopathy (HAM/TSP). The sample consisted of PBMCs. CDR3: CASNPRQGNTEAFF. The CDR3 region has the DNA TGTGCCAGCAACCCCCGACAGGGGAACACTGAAGCTTTCTTT.